This T cell receptor beta chain was recovered during a study of cytotoxic CD8 clonotypes in ibrutinib-treated CLL. Across the study: Patients attained roughly 25 partial and 2 complete responses; at median approximately 68 months, about 15 remained remitted while some 12 progressed. Study-level results: Baseline clonality exceeded age-matched healthy donors and tracked circulating CD8+ T-cell counts.

This clone was observed once. Its antigen is currently unknown. CDR1 is SGHDT and CDR2 is YYEEEE in the germline V gene. CDR3 size: 14 residues. V shed 4 bases and J shed 0 bases, with 8 bases lying between them. Sequencing used immunoSEQ multiplex PCR; TCRdb keeps in-frame clones, though not all of them. This sample carries 200,000 to 250,000 clones, 70% of them seen once, and the ten largest clones take 15%. The TCR comes from a human donor with chronic lymphocytic leukemia. This material consisted of PBMCs, taken after 24 months of ibrutinib treatment. This rearrangement joins TRBV5-6 to TRBJ1-3, with D maybe TRBD1 (5 bases). CDR3 residues: CASSPGVSGNTIYF. The CDR3 nucleotides are TGTGCCAGCAGCCCGGGGGTCTCTGGAAACACCATATATTTT.